This T cell receptor beta chain was sequenced during a study of blood T cell repertoires in COVID-19. As for the study in general: The cDNA or gDNA used as material had been derived from T cells, B-cell-depleted T cells, or PBMCs.

As processed by the authors: Quantification of nucleated cells was approximated via reference gene primer amplification. Generated by immunoSEQ multiplex PCR, the TCRdb table keeps only in-frame clones and is missing some. Clonal size and the V and J genes are those of that table, whereas D and trimming came from the DNA. Of about 270,000 clones listed, around nine tenths are singletons. The CDR3 has 18 amino acids. The J segment lost 2 bases and the V segment lost 7 bases, leaving 15 bases of the junction unmatched. The germline CDR1 and CDR2 sequences are LNHDA and SQIVND (reference sequence). The sequencing sample was made of peripheral blood. The chain links TRBV19 to TRBJ2-4; 9 nucleotides agree with TRBD1. This clonotype originated in a man between 40 and 49 years old with active or convalescent COVID-19. The CDR3 protein is CASTRWGDRAGTKNIQYF. CDR3 DNA sequence: TGTGCCAGTACCCGCTGGGGGGACAGGGCTGGGACCAAAAACATTCAGTACTTC.